One T cell receptor (beta chain) is described in this entry. Its target is unknown. This sample was included in a study of cytomegalovirus exposure and HLA in healthy donors. Whole-study findings and limits: Most TCR sequences proved rare, with some public TCRs found in many donors. Later analysis indicated greater clonal expansion among HLA-associated TCR beta chains than among equally common other chains.

13 Jbeta primers and 60 Vbeta primers were used for the PCR. This table comes from immunoSEQ multiplex PCR, and its TCRdb copy is limited to in-frame clones, with some not included. Of a few hundred thousand clones listed, approximately 80% are singletons. Trimming took 5 bases from V and 0 from J, leaving 14 bases between them. Germline V gives CDR1 LNHDA, CDR2 SQIVND (reference sequence). CDR3 size: 16 residues. The clonotype originates from a girl under 18 in good health and CMV-seronegative. The sample comprised PBMCs. The V call is TRBV19, the J call TRBJ1-5, with D hard to call. The DNA of the CDR3 is TGTGCCAGTAGTCTGGGAGGGCCTTATAGCAATCAGCCCCAGCATTTT. Its protein product is CASSLGGPYSNQPQHF.